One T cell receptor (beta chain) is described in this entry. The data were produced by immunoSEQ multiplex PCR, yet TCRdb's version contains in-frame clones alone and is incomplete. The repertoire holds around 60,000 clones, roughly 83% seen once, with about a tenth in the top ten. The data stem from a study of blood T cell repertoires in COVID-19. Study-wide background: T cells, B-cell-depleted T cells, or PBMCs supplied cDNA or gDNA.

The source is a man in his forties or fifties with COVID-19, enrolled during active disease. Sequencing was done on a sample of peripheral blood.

The CDR3 region has the DNA TGTGCCAGCAGCCAAAACGTCCTAGGTGAAGCTTTCTTT. It specifies CASSQNVLGEAFF. This sequence joins TRBV14 and TRBJ1-1, with no clear D. The V gene lost 2 bases and the J gene lost 7 bases, with 11 bases spanning the gap. The CDR3 is made up of 13 amino acids. Germline CDR1 SGHDN, CDR2 FVKESK.